This T cell receptor beta chain comes out of a study of blood T cell repertoires in COVID-19. Study information: The United States, Italy and Spain provided the acute and convalescent COVID-19 samples.

Under the authors' procedure: Amplification with reference gene primers provided the estimates of nucleated cell counts. Data came from immunoSEQ multiplex PCR; TCRdb stores just in-frame clones and leaves some out. V, J and clone size derive from that table, while D and trimming were established from the DNA sequence. The table records some 240,000 clones, roughly four fifths of them present only once. The CDR3 length is 16 residues. The V end lost 1 base, the J end lost 4 bases, and 14 bases lay between the germline ends. Per germline, CDR1 SGHKS and CDR2 YYEKEE (reference sequence). This clone has only one observation.

The gene calls are TRBV5-5 and TRBJ2-2; perhaps TRBD2 as D (6 bases). Sequenced: peripheral blood. The clonotype comes from an elderly woman with acute or convalescent COVID-19. The CDR3 loop reads CASSLLGGMGTGELFF. The CDR3 coding sequence is TGTGCCAGCAGCTTGCTAGGAGGGATGGGCACCGGGGAGCTGTTTTTT. Drawing the rest from reference TRBV5-5 and TRBJ2-2, the complete variable domain is DAGVTQSPTHLIKTRGQQVTLRCSPISGHKSVSWYQQVLGQGPQFIFQYYEKEERGRGNFPDRFSARQFPNYSSELNVNALLLGDSALYLCASSLLGGMGTGELFFGEGSRLTVL.